The entry below describes one T cell receptor beta chain. What it binds is not known. The sample comes from a study of T cell clones after liver transplantation. Study results and limitations: In a couple of subjects, few donor cells limited the measurable donor-reactive repertoire.

Sequencing was performed with immunoSEQ multiplex PCR; in TCRdb, only in-frame clones are kept and a portion is missing. The sample carries some 50,000 clones, roughly 71% recorded once. Germline V gene lookup returns CDR1 LNHDA and CDR2 SQIVND (reference sequence). With 7 bases removed from V and 2 bases from J, the gap between germline ends came to 27 bases. The CDR3 is made up of 19 amino acids. The sample in question was CD4+ T cells from blood, obtained at the 22-month timepoint. This chain links TRBV19 with TRBJ1-5; possible D gene TRBD1, 5 bases. The clonotype comes from a human patient who received a liver transplant. The graft donor may have given rise to some T cells. Written as DNA, the CDR3 is TGTGCCAGTACCGTATACCCGATTGTAGGGGCCAGGGGCAATCAGCCCCAGCATTTT. Amino acids: CASTVYPIVGARGNQPQHF.